Detailed here is one T cell receptor (beta chain). V was shortened by 4 bases and J by 5 bases, with 14 bases between the two germline ends. This CDR3 is built from 14 residues. Germline CDR1 and CDR2: SGHRS and YFSETQ. Nominally healthy donors were sampled, though unrecorded immune exposures were likely. The primer mix had 60 Vbeta and 13 Jbeta primers. Profiling relied on immunoSEQ multiplex PCR, and the TCRdb table lists in-frame clones only, not all of them. The table includes about 300,000 clones, around 86% detected once. The record originates from a study of cytomegalovirus exposure and HLA in healthy donors.

The TCR comes from a man aged 35 to 55 in good health and CMV-seropositive. Sequences were obtained from PBMCs. The rearrangement joins TRBV5-1 to TRBJ2-3; D uncertain. The CDR3 region has the DNA TGCGCCAGCAGCGGCAGTAACCCTGGAGATACGCAGTATTTT. Protein: CASSGSNPGDTQYF.